The 7 T cell receptor beta chains below all came from one sample that was sequenced in a study of human T cells and chemical hapten exposure. The time point: patch test 1, 2 weeks after DPC sensitization. Treatment in this sample: therapeutic diphenylcyclopropenone sensitization with weekly scalp DPC. Each CDR3 protein gets one entry after TCRdb re-called the RACE reads with MiXCR. The sample yields more than 65,000 distinct CDR3 sequences, about 9.3% seen once. The sample consisted of whole blood, taken in connection with sensitization to the hapten diphenylcyclopropenone (DPC). The source is a woman aged 45-65 years with alopecia areata. Some clones in this sample may be carry-over from other donors' samples.

This clonotype has only one observation. Here the CDR3 omits its conserved ending phenylalanine or tryptophan, so a read error is the likely source. The chain links TRBV5-1 to TRBJ2-7; D possibly uses TRBD1 or TRBD2 (5 bases each). The CDR3 totals 11 residues. The V and J ends lost 6 bases and 6 bases respectively, with 10 bases between them. Germline V CDR1 and CDR2: SGHRS, YFSETQ. The CDR3 nucleotides read TGCGCCAGCAACGAGGGGACCGAGCAGTACTAC. It specifies CASNEGTEQYY.

Many counts were recorded for this clonotype. V and J are TRBV11-2 and TRBJ2-5, with D maybe TRBD2 (5 bases). The germline gives CDR1 SGHAT, CDR2 FQNNGV. V was pared by 3 bases and J by 3 bases, with 14 bases between. This CDR3 is 15 amino acids long. The CDR3 DNA sequence: TGTGCCAGCAGCTTGTGGGGAGCCCCCAAAGAGACCCAGTACTTC. Translation gives CASSLWGAPKETQYF. Based on the CDR3 plus reference TRBV11-2 and TRBJ2-5, the full variable domain is EAGVAQSPRYKIIEKRQSVAFWCNPISGHATLYWYQQILGQGPKLLIQFQNNGVVDDSQLPKDRFSAERLKGVDSTLKIQPAKLEDSAVYLCASSLWGAPKETQYFGPGTRLLVL.

This clonotype was recorded a few times. This chain uses TRBV6-1 with TRBJ1-5; unclear D gene. The CDR3 sequence is 15 residues long. Germline CDR1 and CDR2: MNHNS and SASEGT. V was trimmed by 3 bases and J by 7 bases, leaving 16 bases between them. The CDR3 spells CASSDRLSAFQPQHF. The CDR3, as DNA: TGTGCCAGCAGTGATCGTCTCAGTGCATTCCAGCCCCAGCATTTT.

This clonotype was detected ten times or more. The rearrangement links TRBV12-3 or TRBV12-4 to TRBJ1-2; unclear D gene. The length of the CDR3 is 10 residues. V dropped 5 bases and J dropped 5 bases, with 3 bases sitting between them. In DNA, the CDR3 is TGTGCCAGCAGTCGATATGGCTACACCTTC. Residues: CASSRYGYTF.

The genes are TRBV27 and TRBJ1-5; D is unresolved. Germline V gene sequence: CDR1 MNHEY, CDR2 SMNVEV (reference sequence). Trimming took off 2 bases at V and 2 bases at J, with 7 bases between the two ends. This CDR3 comprises 14 residues. The chain's CDR3 is CASSLEGGNQPQHF. The CDR3 DNA is TGTGCCAGCAGTTTAGAAGGCGGCAATCAGCCCCAGCATTTT.

This clonotype turned up a few times. The chain recombines TRBV20-1 with TRBJ1-2; 7 bases align to TRBD1. Germline loops: CDR1 DFQATT, CDR2 SNEGSKA (reference sequence). The CDR3 is made up of 14 amino acids. CDR3 residues: CSSTGLVEGYGYTF. The DNA for the CDR3 is TGCAGCTCGACAGGGCTAGTTGAGGGCTATGGCTACACCTTC.

This clonotype was found a few times. The J gene is TRBJ2-1, the V gene TRBV27; D is tentatively TRBD1 or TRBD2 (5 bases each). The V and J ends lost 5 bases and 5 bases respectively, with 16 bases between them. The CDR3 runs 15 residues. Per the germline V gene, CDR1 is MNHEY and CDR2 is SMNVEV (reference sequence). The CDR3: CASSLIGAANNEQFF. Written as DNA, the CDR3 is TGTGCCAGCAGTCTGATCGGGGCCGCTAACAATGAGCAGTTCTTC.